This T cell receptor beta chain was found in a study of radiation and T cells in renal cell carcinoma. General study points: No pretreatment tumor biopsies were available for baseline clonotypes. From baseline, blood top tumor clonotypes peaked at 2 weeks post-radiation.

TCRdb's copy holds only in-frame clones and misses some; the assay was immunoSEQ multiplex PCR. The data show roughly 130,000 clones, with 70% to 90% seen just once and 5.8% held by the top ten. Trimming at V came to 4 bases and at J to 2 bases, leaving 8 bases not matched to a gene. Germline V CDR1 and CDR2: SGHNT, YYREEE (reference sequence). The CDR3 extends over 15 amino acids. Of note for this clone: What it recognizes is unknown.

Noted time point: blood 2 weeks post-SBRT. Treatment here: 15 Gy SBRT to primary tumor, nephrectomy 4 weeks later. Radiation-treated patients gave blood at baseline, week 2 and week 4. Clear cell pathology was present in this patient's renal cell carcinoma. The receptor's source is a woman in her 70s with renal cell carcinoma. This specimen consisted of blood, obtained from a patient whose treatment included radiotherapy and nephrectomy. This chain joins TRBV5-4 and TRBJ2-7; TRBD1 matches 8 bases. DNA of the CDR3: TGTGCCAGCAGCCCCGGGGGACAGGAGCCCTACGAGCAGTACTTC. This sequence encodes CASSPGGQEPYEQYF.